Following are 22 T cell receptor beta chains from one sample sequenced in a study of PD-1 blockade in classical Hodgkin lymphoma. The repertoire was sequenced with immunoSEQ multiplex PCR; TCRdb's copy has only in-frame clones and lacks some. The sample contains roughly 7,800 clones, around 79% of which appear only once. As for time point: cycle 4 day 1 (C4D1), after five to seven weeks of nivolumab. Relapse after autologous stem cell transplantation occurred in every patient, and brentuximab vedotin exposure varied. After PBMCs were thawed, their CD8+ T cells were isolated by magnetic negative selection. The sequenced sample was CD8+ T cells from blood, obtained before the fourth cycle of nivolumab. The receptors come from a human donor with classical Hodgkin lymphoma.

The rearrangement joins TRBV7-9 to TRBJ2-7; D is unclear. V shed 1 base and J shed 2 bases, with 3 bases lying between them. Germline V gene sequence: CDR1 SEHNR, CDR2 FQNEAQ (reference sequence). The length of the CDR3 is 12 residues. DNA for the CDR3: TGTGCCAGCAGCTTAGTGCCCTACGAGCAGTACTTC. This translates into CASSLVPYEQYF.

The V and J genes are TRBV5-6 and TRBJ2-1, with TRBD1 matching over 7 bases. The CDR3 is 16 residues long. The V gene end was trimmed by 5 bases and the J gene end by 4 bases; junction bases not matched to a gene: 12. Germline CDR1 is SGHDT and CDR2 is YYEEEE. CDR3 bases: TGTGCCAGCAGGGGGACAGATGAGAGGGCATACAATGAGCAGTTCTTC. Its translation is CASRGTDERAYNEQFF.

The genes are TRBV27 and TRBJ1-5; D possibly corresponds to TRBD1 (5 bases). The CDR3 length is 15 residues. V lost 2 bases to trimming and J lost 5 bases, with 13 bases between them. Germline CDR1 reads MNHEY; CDR2 reads SMNVEV (reference sequence). The DNA of the CDR3 is TGTGCCAGCAGTTTAATGGGGGACGGGGATCAGCCCCAGCATTTT. This sequence encodes CASSLMGDGDQPQHF.

This chain connects TRBV19 to TRBJ2-1, with D unresolved. Germline V lookup: CDR1 LNHDA, CDR2 SQIVND (reference sequence). This CDR3 comprises 11 residues. V lost 2 bases and J 7 bases, leaving 3 bases between the germline ends. CDR3 sequence: CASSIRNEQFF. The CDR3 DNA follows: TGTGCCAGTAGTATAAGGAATGAGCAGTTCTTC. Variable domain in full (rest from reference TRBV19 and TRBJ2-1): DGGITQSPKYLFRKEGQNVTLSCEQNLNHDAMYWYRQDPGQGLRLIYYSQIVNDFQKGDIAEGYSVSREKKESFPLTVTSAQKNPTAFYLCASSIRNEQFFGPGTRLTVL.

This clone was seen only a few times. This sequence joins TRBV27 and TRBJ2-3, with 9 nucleotides matching TRBD1. After removal of 4 bases from V and 5 bases from J, the junction contained 10 bases not matched to a gene. Germline loops: CDR1 MNHEY, CDR2 SMNVEV (reference sequence). The CDR3 length is 16 residues. The CDR3 loop reads CASSSPGQGTEDTQYF. Written as DNA, the CDR3 is TGTGCCAGCAGTTCACCGGGACAGGGTACGGAAGATACGCAGTATTTT.

The chain joins TRBV4-1 to TRBJ2-5; 7 bases fit TRBD2. There are 15 residues in the CDR3. V shed 4 bases and J 4 bases; nucleotides not matched to a gene: 9. Looked up from germline, CDR1 is MGHRA and CDR2 is YSYEKL. The CDR3, as DNA: TGCGCCAGCAGCCGCGTGGCGGGAGCTCCAGAGACCCAGTACTTC. Amino acid sequence: CASSRVAGAPETQYF.

The table lists this clone with a count of one. V and J are TRBV27 and TRBJ2-1; 8 nucleotides line up with TRBD1. Germline CDR1 is MNHEY and CDR2 is SMNVEV (reference sequence). V was pared by 4 bases and J by 6 bases, with 2 bases of the junction left unmatched. The length of the CDR3 is 13 residues. The CDR3 here is CASSSTGGNEQFF. The CDR3 nucleotides are TGTGCCAGCAGTTCCACAGGGGGCAATGAGCAGTTCTTC.

This rearrangement joins TRBV6-5 to TRBJ2-7; no definite D call. Between the trimmed V and J ends, which lost 5 bases and 3 bases, there was a span of 5 bases. This CDR3 is built from 11 residues. CDR1 and CDR2 (germline): MNHEY, SVGAGI. The CDR3 DNA reads as TGTGCCAGCAGTGAACTCTACGAGCAGTACTTC. Protein sequence: CASSELYEQYF.

The V call is TRBV10-3, the J call TRBJ1-1; D unresolved. V lost 0 bases to trimming and J lost 0 bases, with 14 bases between them. The CDR3 spans 17 residues. The germline gives CDR1 ENHRY, CDR2 SYGVKD. In DNA form, the CDR3 reads TGTGCCATCAGTGAGTCGCGGGGAGTTAGCCTGAACACTGAAGCTTTCTTT. Protein product: CAISESRGVSLNTEAFF.

This clone came up a few times. The CDR3 DNA follows: TGTGCCAGCAGTGAGGGGGACCCCAATCCGCCGTTGTGGCGGTACGAGCAGTACTTC. Amino acids: CASSEGDPNPPLWRYEQYF. The V gene is TRBV2, the J gene TRBJ2-7; either TRBD1 or TRBD2 may supply D (5 bases each). The CDR3 spans 19 residues. Deletions cut 3 bases from V and 4 bases from J, with 28 bases between. Per the germline V gene, CDR1 is SNHLY and CDR2 is FYNNEI.

The chain carries TRBV11-2 and TRBJ2-7, with D tentatively TRBD2 (6 bases). The CDR3 is made up of 19 amino acids. The V and J ends lost 4 bases and 0 bases respectively, with 25 bases between them. Germline CDR1 and CDR2: SGHAT and FQNNGV. The CDR3 loop is CASSYSLPGRGSFSYEQYF. CDR3 coding DNA: TGTGCCAGCAGCTATAGCCTGCCGGGGCGGGGTTCGTTCTCCTACGAGCAGTACTTC.

CDR3: CASSVVGSGYTGELFF. The CDR3 nucleotides are TGTGCCAGCAGCGTAGTGGGATCAGGGTACACCGGGGAGCTGTTTTTT. V gene TRBV9 combines with J gene TRBJ2-2, with D tentatively TRBD1 (5 bases). Trimming took 0 bases from V and 3 from J, leaving 12 bases between them. The CDR3 covers 16 residues. CDR1 is SGDLS and CDR2 is YYNGEE in the germline V gene.

This clone appeared a few times. The chain links TRBV28 to TRBJ1-1; weak D call: TRBD1 (5 bases). Germline loops: CDR1 MDHEN, CDR2 SYDVKM. Trimming pared 3 bases from V and 1 base from J, leaving 9 bases between. This CDR3 contains 14 residues. The DNA of the CDR3 is TGTGCCAGCAGTTTTCCAGGGTCGAACACTGAAGCTTTCTTT. Translation gives CASSFPGSNTEAFF.

The rearrangement uses TRBV19 and TRBJ2-3; 10 positions agree with TRBD2. Germline V CDR1 and CDR2: LNHDA, SQIVND (reference sequence). V trimming: 8 bases; J trimming: 3 bases; junction bases outside the gene matches: 8. This CDR3 contains 15 residues. DNA of the CDR3: TGTGCCAGTGCATCTCTAGCGGGAGATACAGATACGCAGTATTTT. This gives the protein CASASLAGDTDTQYF.

Only a few counts were recorded for this clone. CDR3 in DNA: TGTGCCAGCAGCGCCCTTGGCGGATCCTCTGGAAACACCATATATTTT. Its protein is CASSALGGSSGNTIYF. The V gene is TRBV7-8, the J gene TRBJ1-3; no firm D call. Germline CDR1 reads SGHVS; CDR2 reads FQNEAQ. The CDR3 consists of 16 residues. The V gene lost 5 bases and the J gene lost 0 bases, with 14 bases spanning the gap.

The genes are TRBV7-2 and TRBJ1-1; D possibly corresponds to TRBD1 (6 bases). Germline CDR1 SGHTA, CDR2 FQGNSA. Trimming removed 3 bases at V and 4 bases at J, with 9 bases between. The CDR3 runs 13 residues. CDR3 amino acids: CASSFKGGTEAFF. The CDR3 DNA reads as TGTGCCAGCAGCTTTAAGGGGGGCACTGAAGCTTTCTTT.

This clone showed up just once. This chain connects TRBV11-3 to TRBJ2-3; D not resolved. V was trimmed by 3 bases and J by 3 bases, leaving 7 bases between them. Per germline, CDR1 SGHNT and CDR2 YENEEA. The CDR3 has 13 amino acids. CDR3 residues: CASSFSRTDTQYF. Written as DNA, the CDR3 is TGTGCCAGCAGCTTCTCGCGGACAGATACGCAGTATTTT.

V and J are TRBV6-5 and TRBJ2-6; the D is unclear. The CDR3 extends over 15 amino acids. CDR1 and CDR2 from the germline V gene are MNHEY and SVGAGI. V was cut by 2 bases and J by 3 bases, with 8 bases left in between. The CDR3 DNA is TGTGCCAGCAGTTACGGCTGGGTTGGGGCCAACGTCCTGACTTTC. It yields the protein CASSYGWVGANVLTF.

V and J are TRBV7-4 and TRBJ2-4, with TRBD2 matching over 7 bases. The germline V gene encodes CDR1 SGHVT and CDR2 SQSDAQ. The CDR3 length is 19 residues. V lost 8 bases and J lost 2; bases outside the gene matches: 21. The CDR3 DNA sequence: TGTGCCAGCGACCTCTCACTAGCGCGTCCTCTGGGGACCAAAAACATTCAGTACTTC. This codes for CASDLSLARPLGTKNIQYF.

This chain uses TRBV6-5 with TRBJ2-3; TRBD1 aligns across 7 bases. Germline V lookup: CDR1 MNHEY, CDR2 SVGAGI. V shed 8 bases, J shed 5 bases, and the junction held 7 bases outside the gene matches. CDR3 size: 13 residues. The CDR3 region has the DNA TGTGCCAGCCCGACAGGGCGGAAAGATACGCAGTATTTT. Its protein is CASPTGRKDTQYF.

The chain employs TRBV7-9 and TRBJ2-3, with 8 bases matching TRBD1. There are 16 residues in the CDR3. Germline V gene data show CDR1 as SEHNR and CDR2 as FQNEAQ (reference sequence). V shed 1 base and J 0 bases; nucleotides not matched to a gene: 3. The CDR3 spells CASSLGGTGSTDTQYF. The CDR3 coding sequence is TGTGCCAGCAGCTTAGGGGGGACAGGAAGCACAGATACGCAGTATTTT.

The chain joins TRBV6-6 to TRBJ2-3; the match to TRBD2 covers 8 bases. With V trimmed by 6 bases and J by 7 bases, 15 bases remained unmatched. CDR1 and CDR2 from the germline V gene are MNHNY and SVGAGI (reference sequence). The CDR3 is made up of 16 amino acids. CDR3 in DNA: TGTGCCAGCAGCCAAACTTATAGCGGGGCCCCTAATACGCAGTATTTT. Amino acids: CASSQTYSGAPNTQYF.